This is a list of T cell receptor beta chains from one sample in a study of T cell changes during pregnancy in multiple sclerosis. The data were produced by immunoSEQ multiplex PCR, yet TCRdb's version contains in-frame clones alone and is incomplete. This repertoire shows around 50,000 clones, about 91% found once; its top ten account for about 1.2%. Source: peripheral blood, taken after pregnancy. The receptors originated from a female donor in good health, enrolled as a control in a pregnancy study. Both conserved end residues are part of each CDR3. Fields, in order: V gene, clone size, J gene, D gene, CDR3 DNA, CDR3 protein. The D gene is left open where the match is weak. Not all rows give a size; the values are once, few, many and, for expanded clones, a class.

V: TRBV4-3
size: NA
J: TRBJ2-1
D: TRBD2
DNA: TGCGCCAGCGCATCTAGCGGCAAATACAATGAGCAGTTCTTC
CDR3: CASASSGKYNEQFF

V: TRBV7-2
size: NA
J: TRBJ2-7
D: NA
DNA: TGTGCCAGCAGCCGTATCGGGGGAGCCTACGAGCAGTACTTC
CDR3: CASSRIGGAYEQYF

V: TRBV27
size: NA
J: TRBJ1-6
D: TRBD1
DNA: TGTGCCAGCAGTTGGGCGCAGGGGGCTTCCTATAATTCACCCCTCCACTTT
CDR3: CASSWAQGASYNSPLHF

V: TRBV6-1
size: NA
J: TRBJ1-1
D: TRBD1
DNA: TGTGCCAGCAGTGAAGGGACTCCAGGGGGATGGACTGAAGCTTTCTTT
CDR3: CASSEGTPGGWTEAFF

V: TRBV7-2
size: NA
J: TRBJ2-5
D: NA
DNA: TGTGCCAGCAGCCCCCCTCCCGACCAAGAGACCCAGTACTTC
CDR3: CASSPPPDQETQYF

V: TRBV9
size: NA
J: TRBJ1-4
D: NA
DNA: TGTGCCAGCAGCGGACAATATGAAAAACTGTTTTTT
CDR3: CASSGQYEKLFF

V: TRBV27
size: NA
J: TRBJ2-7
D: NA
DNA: TGTGCCAGCAGTCTTCTCCAGGGGGGAGCCAACGAGCAGTACTTC
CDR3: CASSLLQGGANEQYF

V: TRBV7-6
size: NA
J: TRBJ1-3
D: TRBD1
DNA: TGTGCCAGCAGTTGGGACAGGGGGCCCTCTGGAAACACCATATATTTT
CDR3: CASSWDRGPSGNTIYF

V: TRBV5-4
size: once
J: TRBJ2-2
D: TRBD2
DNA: TGTGCCGGCGGACTAGCGGAAGCGAACACCGGGGAGCTGTTTTTT
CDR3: CAGGLAEANTGELFF

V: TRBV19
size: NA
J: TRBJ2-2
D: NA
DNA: TGTGCCAGTAGTATGGATTCGGCGGAGAACACCGGGGAGCTGTTTTTT
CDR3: CASSMDSAENTGELFF

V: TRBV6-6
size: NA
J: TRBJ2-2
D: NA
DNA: TGTGCCAGCAGTTTAACCCAGGGCACCGGGGAGCTGTTTTTT
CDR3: CASSLTQGTGELFF

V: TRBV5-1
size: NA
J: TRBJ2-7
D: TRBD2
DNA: TGCGCCAGCAGCTGGGGACTAGCGGGAGCGAGGGAGCAGTACTTC
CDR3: CASSWGLAGAREQYF

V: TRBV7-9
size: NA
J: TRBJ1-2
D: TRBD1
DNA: TGTGCCAGCAGCTTAGGGGCAGGGGGCGATATATGGAGTGATGGCTACACCTTC
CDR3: CASSLGAGGDIWSDGYTF